This T cell receptor beta chain came from a study of Ad26.COV2.S vaccination and SARS-CoV-2 variants. Data came from immunoSEQ multiplex PCR; TCRdb stores just in-frame clones and leaves some out. The data hold a few hundred thousand clones, with roughly 85% observed a single time. The treatment: about 20 received Ad26.COV2.S at low or high dose, single or two shots; about five received placebo; per-sample allocation not given. Sampling was performed 63 days after the first vaccine or placebo injection. Overall study results and limits: Non-spike TCR breadth was similar in vaccine and placebo recipients.

Concerning this clone itself: The antigen is not known.

The sample here was peripheral blood, taken in a trial of Ad26.COV2.S vaccine versus placebo. This receptor was taken from a person aged 18-65 years who received the Ad26.COV2.S COVID-19 vaccine or a placebo.

CDR3 DNA: TGTGCCAGCAGTGTCTGGGGTGGCTACACCTTC. It codes for CASSVWGGYTF. This chain links TRBV2 with TRBJ1-2; D gene ambiguous. Trimming removed 4 bases from V and 7 bases from J, with 7 bases in between. Germline V lookup: CDR1 SNHLY, CDR2 FYNNEI. CDR3 length: 11 amino acids.